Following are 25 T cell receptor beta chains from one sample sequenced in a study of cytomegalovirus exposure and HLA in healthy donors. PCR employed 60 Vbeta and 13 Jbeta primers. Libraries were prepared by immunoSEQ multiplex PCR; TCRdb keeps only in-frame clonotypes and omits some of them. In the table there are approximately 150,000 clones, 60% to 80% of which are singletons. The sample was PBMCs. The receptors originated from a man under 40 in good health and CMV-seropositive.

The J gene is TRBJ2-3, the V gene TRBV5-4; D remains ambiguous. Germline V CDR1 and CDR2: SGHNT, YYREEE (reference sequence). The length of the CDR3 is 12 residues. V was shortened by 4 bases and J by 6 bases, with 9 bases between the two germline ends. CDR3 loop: CASSPDGDTQYF. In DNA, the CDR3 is TGTGCCAGCAGCCCTGACGGGGATACGCAGTATTTT.

DNA for the CDR3: TGTGCCAGCTCTCAGGGGCCGAGCAATCAGCCCCAGCATTTT. Protein sequence: CASSQGPSNQPQHF. This chain joins TRBV28 and TRBJ1-5, with a tentative D call TRBD1 (6 bases). CDR3 length: 14 residues. V gave up 8 bases and J gave up 1 base, with 12 bases separating them. Germline CDR1 is MDHEN and CDR2 is SYDVKM.

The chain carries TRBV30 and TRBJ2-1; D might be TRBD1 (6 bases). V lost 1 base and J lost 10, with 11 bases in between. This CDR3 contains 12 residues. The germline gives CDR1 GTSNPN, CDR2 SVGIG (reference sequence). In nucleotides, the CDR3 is TGTGCCTGGAGTGGGACAGCTTGGGAGCAGTTCTTC. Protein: CAWSGTAWEQFF.

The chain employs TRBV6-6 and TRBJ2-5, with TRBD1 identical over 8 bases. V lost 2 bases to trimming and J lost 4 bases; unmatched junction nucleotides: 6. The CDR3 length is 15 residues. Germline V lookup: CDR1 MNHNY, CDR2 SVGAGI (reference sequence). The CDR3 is CASSYPRQGRETQYF. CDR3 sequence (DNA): TGTGCCAGCAGTTACCCGAGACAGGGGCGAGAGACCCAGTACTTC.

Here the CDR3 reads CASSEGGNPNQPQHF. In DNA form, the CDR3 reads TGTGCCAGCAGCGAGGGAGGGAATCCCAATCAGCCCCAGCATTTT. The chain carries TRBV9 and TRBJ1-5; D uncertain. Trimming cost V 3 bases and J 3 bases, with 13 bases left between them. This CDR3 contains 15 residues. The germline CDR1 and CDR2 sequences are SGDLS and YYNGEE.

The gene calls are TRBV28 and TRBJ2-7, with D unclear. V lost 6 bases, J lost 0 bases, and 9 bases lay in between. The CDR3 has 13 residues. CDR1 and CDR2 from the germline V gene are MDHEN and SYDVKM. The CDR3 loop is CASSLSSSYEQYF. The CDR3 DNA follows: TGTGCCAGCAGCCTGTCGAGCTCCTACGAGCAGTACTTC. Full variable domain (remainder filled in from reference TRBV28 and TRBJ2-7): DVKVTQSSRYLVKRTGEKVFLECVQDMDHENMFWYRQDPGLGLRLIYFSYDVKMKEKGDIPEGYSVSREKKERFSLILESASTNQTSMYLCASSLSSSYEQYFGPGTRLTVT.

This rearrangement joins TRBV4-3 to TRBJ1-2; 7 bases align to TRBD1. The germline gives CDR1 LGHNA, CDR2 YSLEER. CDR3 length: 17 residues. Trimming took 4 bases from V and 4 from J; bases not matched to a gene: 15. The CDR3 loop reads CASSLAVGAGGTYGYTF. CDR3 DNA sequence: TGCGCCAGCAGCCTCGCAGTCGGGGCAGGGGGAACCTATGGCTACACCTTC.

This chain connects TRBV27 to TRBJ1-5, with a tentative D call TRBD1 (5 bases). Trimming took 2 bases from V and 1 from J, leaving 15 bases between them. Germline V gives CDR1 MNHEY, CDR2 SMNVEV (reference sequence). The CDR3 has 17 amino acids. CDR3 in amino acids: CASSLRSWQGSNQPQHF. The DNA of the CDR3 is TGTGCCAGCAGTTTACGATCGTGGCAGGGAAGCAATCAGCCCCAGCATTTT.

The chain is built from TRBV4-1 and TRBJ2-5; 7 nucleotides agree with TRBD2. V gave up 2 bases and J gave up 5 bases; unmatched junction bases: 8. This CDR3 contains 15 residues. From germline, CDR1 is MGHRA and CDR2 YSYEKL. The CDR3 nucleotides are TGCGCCAGCAGCCAACCGAAGCGGGGCCGTGAGACCCAGTACTTC. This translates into CASSQPKRGRETQYF.

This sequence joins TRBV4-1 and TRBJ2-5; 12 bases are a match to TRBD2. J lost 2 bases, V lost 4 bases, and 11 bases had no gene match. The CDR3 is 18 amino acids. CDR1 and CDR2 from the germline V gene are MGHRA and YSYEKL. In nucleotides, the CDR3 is TGCGCCAGCAGCCCCGGAAGGCTAGCGGGGGGGAGGCAAGAGACCCAGTACTTC. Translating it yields CASSPGRLAGGRQETQYF.

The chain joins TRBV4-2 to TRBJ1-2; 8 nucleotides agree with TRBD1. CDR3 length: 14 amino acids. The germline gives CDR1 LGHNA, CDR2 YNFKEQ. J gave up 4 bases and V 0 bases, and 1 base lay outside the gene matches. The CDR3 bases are TGTGCCAGCAGCCAAGATACAGGGGGCTATGGCTACACCTTC. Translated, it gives CASSQDTGGYGYTF.

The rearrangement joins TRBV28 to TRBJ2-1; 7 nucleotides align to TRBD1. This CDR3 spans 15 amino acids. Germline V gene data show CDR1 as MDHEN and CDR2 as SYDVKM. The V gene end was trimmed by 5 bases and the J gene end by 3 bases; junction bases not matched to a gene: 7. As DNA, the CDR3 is TGTGCCAGCAGTGGTGGGACAGACCTCTACAATGAGCAGTTCTTC. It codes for CASSGGTDLYNEQFF.

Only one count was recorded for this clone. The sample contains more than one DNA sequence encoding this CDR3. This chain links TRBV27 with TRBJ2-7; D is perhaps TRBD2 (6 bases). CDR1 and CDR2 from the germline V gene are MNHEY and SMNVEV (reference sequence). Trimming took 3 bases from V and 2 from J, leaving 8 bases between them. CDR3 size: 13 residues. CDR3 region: CASSLRGTYEQYF. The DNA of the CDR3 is TGTGCCAGCAGTTTGCGGGGCACCTACGAGCAGTACTTC.

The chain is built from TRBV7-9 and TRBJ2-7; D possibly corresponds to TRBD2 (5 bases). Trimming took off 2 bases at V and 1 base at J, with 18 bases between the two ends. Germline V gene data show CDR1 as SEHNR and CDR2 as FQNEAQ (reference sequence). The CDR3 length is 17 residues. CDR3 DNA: TGTGCCAGCAGCTTATACGACGGACTGTCCTCTTCCTACGAGCAGTACTTC. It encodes CASSLYDGLSSSYEQYF.

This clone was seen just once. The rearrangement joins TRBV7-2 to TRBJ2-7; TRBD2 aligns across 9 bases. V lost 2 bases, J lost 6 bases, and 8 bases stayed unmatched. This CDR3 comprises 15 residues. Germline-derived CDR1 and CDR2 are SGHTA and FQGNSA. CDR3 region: CASSLWEAGGREQYF. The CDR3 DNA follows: TGTGCCAGCAGCTTATGGGAGGCGGGGGGGCGCGAGCAGTACTTC.

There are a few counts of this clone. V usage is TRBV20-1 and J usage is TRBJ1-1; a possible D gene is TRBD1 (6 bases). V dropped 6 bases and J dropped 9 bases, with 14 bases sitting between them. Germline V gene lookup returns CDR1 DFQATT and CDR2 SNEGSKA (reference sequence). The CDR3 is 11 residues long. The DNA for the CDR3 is TGCAGTGCAGGGGGGGACACGAAAGCTTTCTTT. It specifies CSAGGDTKAFF.

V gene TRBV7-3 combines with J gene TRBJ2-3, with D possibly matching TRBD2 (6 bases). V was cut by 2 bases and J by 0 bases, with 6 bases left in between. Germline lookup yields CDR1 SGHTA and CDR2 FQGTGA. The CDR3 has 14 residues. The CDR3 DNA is TGTGCCAGCAGCTTAGGGACTAGCACAGATACGCAGTATTTT. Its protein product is CASSLGTSTDTQYF.

The CDR3 is CAWSSTRTSGVAYNEQFF. CDR3 in DNA: TGTGCCTGGAGTTCGACCCGGACTAGCGGGGTCGCCTACAATGAGCAGTTCTTC. The V gene is TRBV30, the J gene TRBJ2-1, with 12 bases matching TRBD2. The CDR3 covers 18 residues. CDR1 is GTSNPN and CDR2 is SVGIG in the germline V gene (reference sequence). Trimming cost V 2 bases and J 2 bases; bases outside gene matches: 10. Full variable domain (rest looked up from reference TRBV30 and TRBJ2-1): SQTIHQWPATLVQPVGSPLSLECTVEGTSNPNLYWYRQAAGRGLQLLFYSVGIGQISSEVPQNLSASRPQDRQFILSSKKLLLSDSGFYLCAWSSTRTSGVAYNEQFFGPGTRLTVL.

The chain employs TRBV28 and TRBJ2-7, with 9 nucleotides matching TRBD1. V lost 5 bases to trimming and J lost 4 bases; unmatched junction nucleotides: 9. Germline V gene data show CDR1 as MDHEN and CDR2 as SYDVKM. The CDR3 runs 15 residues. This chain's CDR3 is CASSIPGTGFYEQYF. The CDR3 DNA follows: TGTGCCAGCAGTATCCCTGGGACAGGGTTTTACGAGCAGTACTTC.

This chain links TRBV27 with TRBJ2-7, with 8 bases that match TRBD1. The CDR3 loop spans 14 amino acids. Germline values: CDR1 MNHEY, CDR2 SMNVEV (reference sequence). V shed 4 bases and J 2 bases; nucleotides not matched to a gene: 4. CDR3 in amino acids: CASSSTGETYEQYF. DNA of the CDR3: TGTGCCAGCAGTTCGACAGGGGAGACCTACGAGCAGTACTTC.

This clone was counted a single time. The CDR3 sequence is CALRVSSYEQYF. The CDR3 DNA follows: TGTGCCCTCCGGGTAAGCTCCTACGAGCAGTACTTC. The chain recombines TRBV30 with TRBJ2-7; D not certain. Trimming took 8 bases from V and 0 from J, leaving 11 bases between them. The CDR3 length is 12 residues. Germline assignment: CDR1 GTSNPN and CDR2 SVGIG (reference sequence).

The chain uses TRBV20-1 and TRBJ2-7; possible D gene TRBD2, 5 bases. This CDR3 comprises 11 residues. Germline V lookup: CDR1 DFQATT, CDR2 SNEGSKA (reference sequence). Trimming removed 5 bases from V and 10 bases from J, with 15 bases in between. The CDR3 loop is CSAGSPRRQYF. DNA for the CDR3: TGCAGTGCTGGGAGCCCGAGGAGACAGTACTTC.

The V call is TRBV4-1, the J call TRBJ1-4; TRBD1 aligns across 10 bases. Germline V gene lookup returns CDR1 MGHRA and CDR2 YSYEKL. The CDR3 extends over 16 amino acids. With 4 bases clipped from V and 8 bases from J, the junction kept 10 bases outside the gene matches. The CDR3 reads CASSRGDRGGEEKLFF. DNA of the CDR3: TGCGCCAGCAGCCGAGGGGACAGGGGAGGCGAAGAAAAACTGTTTTTT.

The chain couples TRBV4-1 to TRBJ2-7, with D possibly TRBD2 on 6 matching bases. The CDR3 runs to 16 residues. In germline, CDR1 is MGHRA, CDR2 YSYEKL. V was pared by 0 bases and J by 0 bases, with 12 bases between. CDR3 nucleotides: TGCGCCAGCAGCCAAGATGGTAGCGGTGGCTCCTACGAGCAGTACTTC. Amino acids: CASSQDGSGGSYEQYF.

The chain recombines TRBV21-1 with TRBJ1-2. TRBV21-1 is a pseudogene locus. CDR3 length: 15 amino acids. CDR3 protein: CASSKEVRANYGYTF. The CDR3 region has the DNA TGTGCCAGCAGCAAAGAGGTACGGGCTAACTATGGCTACACCTTC.